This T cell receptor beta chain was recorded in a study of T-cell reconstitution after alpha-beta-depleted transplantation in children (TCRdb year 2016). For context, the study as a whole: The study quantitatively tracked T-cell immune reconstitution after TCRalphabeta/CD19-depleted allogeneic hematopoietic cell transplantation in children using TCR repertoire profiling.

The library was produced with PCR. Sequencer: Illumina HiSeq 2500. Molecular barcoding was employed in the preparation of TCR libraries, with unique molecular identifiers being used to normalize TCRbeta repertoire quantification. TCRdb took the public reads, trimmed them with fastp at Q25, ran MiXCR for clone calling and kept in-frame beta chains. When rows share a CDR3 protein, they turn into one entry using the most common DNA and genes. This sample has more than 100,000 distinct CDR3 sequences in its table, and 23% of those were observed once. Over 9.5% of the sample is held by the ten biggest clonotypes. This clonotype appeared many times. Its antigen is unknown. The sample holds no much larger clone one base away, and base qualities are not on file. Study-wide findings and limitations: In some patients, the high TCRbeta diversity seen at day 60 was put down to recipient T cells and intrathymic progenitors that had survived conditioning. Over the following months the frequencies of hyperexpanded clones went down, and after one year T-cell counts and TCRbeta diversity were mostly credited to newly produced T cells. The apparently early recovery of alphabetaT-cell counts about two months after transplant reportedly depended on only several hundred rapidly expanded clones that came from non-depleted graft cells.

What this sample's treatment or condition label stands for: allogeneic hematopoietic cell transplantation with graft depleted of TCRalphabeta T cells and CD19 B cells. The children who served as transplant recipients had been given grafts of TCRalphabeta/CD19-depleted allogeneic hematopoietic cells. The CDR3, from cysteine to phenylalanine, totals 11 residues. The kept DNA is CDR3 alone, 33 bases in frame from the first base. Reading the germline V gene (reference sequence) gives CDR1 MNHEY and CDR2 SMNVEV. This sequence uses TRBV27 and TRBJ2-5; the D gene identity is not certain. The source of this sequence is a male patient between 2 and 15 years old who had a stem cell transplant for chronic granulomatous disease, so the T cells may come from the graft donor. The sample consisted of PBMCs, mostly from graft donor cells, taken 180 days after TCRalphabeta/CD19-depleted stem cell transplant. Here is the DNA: TGTGCAGTAAGAGATAGAGAGACCCAGTACTTC. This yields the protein CAVRDRETQYF.